A selection of T cell receptor beta chains follows, all from one sample in a study of T cell changes during pregnancy in multiple sclerosis. TCRdb's copy holds only in-frame clones and misses some; the assay was immunoSEQ multiplex PCR. The data contain 120,000 or so clones, roughly 92% of them singletons. The sequencing here drew on peripheral blood, taken before pregnancy. The receptors stem from a female donor with multiple sclerosis, enrolled in a pregnancy study. The CDR3 runs from the conserved cysteine through the conserved F or W. A D gene is named only where the DNA matches it firmly. Clone size is shown for a subset of rows, as once, few, many or a class of expanded clone.

size	V	J	D	CDR3	DNA
-	TRBV18	TRBJ1-2	-	CASSPGSGVNYGYTF	TGTGCCAGCTCACCCGGATCCGGGGTTAACTATGGCTACACCTTC
-	TRBV19	TRBJ1-2	TRBD1	CASGATGYNYGYTF	TGTGCCAGTGGGGCGACAGGGTATAACTATGGCTACACCTTC
-	TRBV15	TRBJ2-7	-	CATSRGTPGPPSYEQYF	TGTGCCACCAGCAGGGGGACTCCGGGACCGCCGAGCTACGAGCAGTACTTC
once	TRBV6-6	TRBJ2-1	-	CASSYPTNFNEQFF	TGTGCCAGCAGTTACCCAACGAACTTCAATGAGCAGTTCTTC
once	TRBV19	TRBJ1-4	-	CASERDGGFGEKLFF	TGTGCCAGTGAGAGGGACGGGGGGTTCGGAGAAAAACTGTTTTTT
-	TRBV30	TRBJ2-2	-	CAWSVKVGVGTGELFF	TGTGCCTGGAGTGTTAAGGTGGGAGTCGGAACCGGGGAGCTGTTTTTT
-	TRBV6-1	TRBJ1-1	-	CASSEAKGRVGTEAFF	TGTGCCAGCAGTGAAGCGAAGGGGCGCGTCGGGACTGAAGCTTTCTTT
-	TRBV6-5	TRBJ1-2	-	CASSPFQGTNYGYTF	TGTGCCAGCAGTCCGTTCCAGGGAACTAACTATGGCTACACCTTC
-	TRBV5-6	TRBJ2-1	TRBD2	CATAGGLESPNEQFF	TGTGCCACCGCGGGGGGACTTGAGAGCCCCAATGAGCAGTTCTTC
-	TRBV5-1	TRBJ1-4	TRBD1	CASSSQGARGEKLFF	TGCGCCAGCAGTTCCCAGGGGGCGCGGGGTGAAAAACTGTTTTTT
-	TRBV10-2	TRBJ2-1	TRBD2	CASSARTSKPLHSSEQFF	TGCGCCAGCAGTGCTAGGACTAGCAAACCACTACATTCGAGTGAGCAGTTCTTC
-	TRBV5-5	TRBJ2-7	-	CASSLILEQDEQYF	TGTGCCAGCAGCTTGATATTGGAACAGGACGAGCAGTACTTC
-	TRBV5-1	TRBJ1-1	TRBD1	CASSLTGGTEAFF	TGCGCCAGCAGCTTAACAGGGGGCACTGAAGCTTTCTTT
once	TRBV18	TRBJ2-7	-	CASSPGGDEQYF	TGTGCCAGCTCACCTGGAGGAGACGAGCAGTACTTC
-	TRBV14	TRBJ1-5	-	CASSQGIIQNQPQHF	TGTGCCAGCAGCCAAGGCATAATCCAGAATCAGCCCCAGCATTTT
-	TRBV18	TRBJ2-5	-	CASSPSGVETQYF	TGTGCCAGCTCACCTTCAGGGGTTGAGACCCAGTACTTC
-	TRBV2	TRBJ1-4	-	CASSSGNAQEKLFF	TGTGCCAGCAGTTCCGGGAACGCCCAAGAAAAACTGTTTTTT
-	TRBV29-1	TRBJ2-1	TRBD1	CSVETGSYNEQFF	TGCAGCGTAGAGACAGGGTCCTACAATGAGCAGTTCTTC
-	TRBV6-1	TRBJ2-7	TRBD2	CASSASGRATADEQYF	TGTGCCAGCAGTGCTAGCGGGAGGGCCACGGCTGATGAGCAGTACTTC
-	TRBV6-6	TRBJ1-2	-	CASSYSQDYGYTF	TGTGCCAGCAGTTACTCCCAGGACTATGGCTACACCTTC
-	TRBV4-1	TRBJ1-1	-	CASSQAVGRVSEAFF	TGCGCCAGCAGCCAAGCTGTCGGTCGGGTCTCTGAAGCTTTCTTT
-	TRBV4-1	TRBJ1-3	TRBD1	CASSHPDRGFSRSGNTIYF	TGCGCCAGCAGCCACCCCGACAGGGGGTTTTCCCGCTCTGGAAACACCATATATTTT
-	TRBV5-6	TRBJ2-7	-	CASSLTKPGTSNYEQYF	TGTGCCAGCAGCTTGACCAAGCCCGGGACAAGCAACTACGAGCAGTACTTC
-	TRBV21-1	TRBJ2-4	-	CASSKVGGGPRRVKNIQYF	TGTGCCAGCAGCAAAGTAGGAGGGGGCCCACGTAGGGTCAAAAACATTCAGTACTTC
-	TRBV6-5	TRBJ2-7	TRBD1	CASTDNRGIGEQYF	TGTGCCAGCACCGATAACAGGGGGATTGGTGAGCAGTACTTC
-	TRBV28	TRBJ1-4	-	CATPPRAQFF	TGTGCCACCCCCCCCAGGGCGCAGTTTTTT
once	TRBV19	TRBJ2-1	-	CASSIGSPARNEQFF	TGTGCCAGTAGTATAGGGAGCCCGGCTCGGAATGAGCAGTTCTTC